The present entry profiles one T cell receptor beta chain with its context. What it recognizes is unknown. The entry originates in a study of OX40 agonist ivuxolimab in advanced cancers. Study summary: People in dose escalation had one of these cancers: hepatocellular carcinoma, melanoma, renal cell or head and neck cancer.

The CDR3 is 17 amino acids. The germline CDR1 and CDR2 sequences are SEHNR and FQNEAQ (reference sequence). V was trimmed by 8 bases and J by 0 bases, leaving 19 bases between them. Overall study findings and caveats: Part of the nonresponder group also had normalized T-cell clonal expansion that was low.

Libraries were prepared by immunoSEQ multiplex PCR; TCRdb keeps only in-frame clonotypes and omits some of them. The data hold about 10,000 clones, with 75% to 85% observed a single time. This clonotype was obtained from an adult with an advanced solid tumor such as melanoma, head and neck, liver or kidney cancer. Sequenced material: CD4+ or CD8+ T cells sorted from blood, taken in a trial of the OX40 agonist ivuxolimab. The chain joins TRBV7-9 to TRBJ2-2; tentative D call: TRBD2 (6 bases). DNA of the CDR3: TGTGCCAGCGGAAGTCCCCGTTGGGGGGCGAACACCGGGGAGCTGTTTTTT. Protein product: CASGSPRWGANTGELFF.